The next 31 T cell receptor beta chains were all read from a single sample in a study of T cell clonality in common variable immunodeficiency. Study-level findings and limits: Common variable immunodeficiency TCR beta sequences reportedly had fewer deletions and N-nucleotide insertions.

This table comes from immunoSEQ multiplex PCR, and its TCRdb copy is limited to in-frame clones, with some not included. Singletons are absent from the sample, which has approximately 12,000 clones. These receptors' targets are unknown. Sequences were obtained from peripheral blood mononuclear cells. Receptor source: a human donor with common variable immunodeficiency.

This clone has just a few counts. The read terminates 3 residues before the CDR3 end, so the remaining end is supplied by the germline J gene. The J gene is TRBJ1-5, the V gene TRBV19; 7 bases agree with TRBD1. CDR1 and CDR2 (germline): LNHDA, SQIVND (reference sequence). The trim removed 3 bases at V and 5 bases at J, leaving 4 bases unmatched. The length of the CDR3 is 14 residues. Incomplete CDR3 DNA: TGTGCCAGTAGTATCAGGGGGGAATATCAGCCC. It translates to CASSIRGEYQP. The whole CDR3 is CASSIRGEYQPQHF.

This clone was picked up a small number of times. Incomplete CDR3 DNA: TGTGCCAGCAGTTCCCTAGCGGCCTCCTACGAG. Translated: CASSSLAASYE. The full CDR3 protein reads CASSSLAASYEQYF. J is TRBJ2-7 and V is TRBV2; 7 positions match TRBD2. The read halts 3 residues ahead of the CDR3 end, with the missing end drawn from the germline J gene. The CDR3 spans 14 residues. CDR1 and CDR2 (germline): SNHLY, FYNNEI. With 5 bases clipped from V and 0 bases from J, the junction kept 4 bases outside the gene matches.

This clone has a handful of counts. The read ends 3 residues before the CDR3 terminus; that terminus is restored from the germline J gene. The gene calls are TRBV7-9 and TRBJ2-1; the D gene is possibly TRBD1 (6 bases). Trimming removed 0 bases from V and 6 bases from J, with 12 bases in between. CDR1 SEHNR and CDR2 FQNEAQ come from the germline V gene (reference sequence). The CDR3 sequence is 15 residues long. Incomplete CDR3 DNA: TGTGCCAGCAGCTTAGCCAGGACAGTTTTCAATGAG. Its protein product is CASSLARTVFNE. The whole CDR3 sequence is CASSLARTVFNEQFF.

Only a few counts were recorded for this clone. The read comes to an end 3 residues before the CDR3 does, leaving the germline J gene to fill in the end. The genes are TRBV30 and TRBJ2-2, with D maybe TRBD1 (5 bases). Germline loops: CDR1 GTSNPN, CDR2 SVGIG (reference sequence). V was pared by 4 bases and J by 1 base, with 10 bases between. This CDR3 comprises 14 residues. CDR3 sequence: CAWKLQGNTGELFF. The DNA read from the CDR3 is TGTGCCTGGAAGTTGCAGGGGAACACCGGGGAG. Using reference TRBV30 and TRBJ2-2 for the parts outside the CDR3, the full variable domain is SQTIHQWPATLVQPVGSPLSLECTVEGTSNPNLYWYRQAAGRGLQLLFYSVGIGQISSEVPQNLSASRPQDRQFILSSKKLLLSDSGFYLCAWKLQGNTGELFFGEGSRLTVL.

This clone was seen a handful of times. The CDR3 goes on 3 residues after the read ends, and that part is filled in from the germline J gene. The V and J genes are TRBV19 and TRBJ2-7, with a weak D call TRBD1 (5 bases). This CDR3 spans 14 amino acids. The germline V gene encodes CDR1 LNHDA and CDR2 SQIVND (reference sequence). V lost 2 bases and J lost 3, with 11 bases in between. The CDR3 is CASSIRTDNYEQYF. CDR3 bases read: TGTGCCAGTAGTATACGGACGGACAACTACGAG. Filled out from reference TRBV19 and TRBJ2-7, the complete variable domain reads DGGITQSPKYLFRKEGQNVTLSCEQNLNHDAMYWYRQDPGQGLRLIYYSQIVNDFQKGDIAEGYSVSREKKESFPLTVTSAQKNPTAFYLCASSIRTDNYEQYFGPGTRLTVT.

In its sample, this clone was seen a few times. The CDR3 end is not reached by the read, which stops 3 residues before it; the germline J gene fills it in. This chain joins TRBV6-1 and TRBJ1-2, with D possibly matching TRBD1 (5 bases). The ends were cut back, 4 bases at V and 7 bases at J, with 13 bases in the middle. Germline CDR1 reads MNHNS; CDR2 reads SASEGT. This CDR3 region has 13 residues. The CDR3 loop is CASSGRENLGYTF. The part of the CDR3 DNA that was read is TGTGCCAGCAGTGGCAGGGAGAACCTTGGC.

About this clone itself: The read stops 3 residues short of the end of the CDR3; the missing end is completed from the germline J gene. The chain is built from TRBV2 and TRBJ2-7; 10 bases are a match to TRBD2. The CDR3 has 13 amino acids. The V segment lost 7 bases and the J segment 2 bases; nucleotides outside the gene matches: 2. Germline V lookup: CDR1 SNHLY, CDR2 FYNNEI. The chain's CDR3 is CASTLAGAYEQYF. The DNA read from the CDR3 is TGTGCCAGCACTCTAGCGGGGGCCTACGAG.

The CDR3 sequence: CASSIRGPNNQPQHF. Partial CDR3 DNA: TGTGCCAGTAGTATCAGGGGACCCAACAATCAGCCC. The V call is TRBV19, the J call TRBJ1-5; perhaps TRBD1 as D (6 bases). The read ends 3 residues before the CDR3 terminus; that terminus is restored from the germline J gene. The CDR3 extends over 15 amino acids. V was clipped by 3 bases and J by 3 bases, with 12 bases between them. Germline CDR1 is LNHDA and CDR2 is SQIVND (reference sequence).

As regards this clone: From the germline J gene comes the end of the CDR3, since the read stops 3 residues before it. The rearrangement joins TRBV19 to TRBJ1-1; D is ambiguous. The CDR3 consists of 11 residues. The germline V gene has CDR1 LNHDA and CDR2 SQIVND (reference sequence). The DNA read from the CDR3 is TGTGCCAGTTTTGCTGGCCCCGAA. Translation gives CASFAGPE. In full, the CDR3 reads CASFAGPEAFF.

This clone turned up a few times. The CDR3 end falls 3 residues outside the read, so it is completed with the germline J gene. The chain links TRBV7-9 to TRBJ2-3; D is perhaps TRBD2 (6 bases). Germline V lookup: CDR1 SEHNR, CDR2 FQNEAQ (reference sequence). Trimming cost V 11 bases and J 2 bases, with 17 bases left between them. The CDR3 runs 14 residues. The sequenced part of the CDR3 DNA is TGTGCCTTTTCGCCAGCGGGTACCACAGATACG. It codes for CAFSPAGTTDT. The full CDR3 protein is CAFSPAGTTDTQYF.

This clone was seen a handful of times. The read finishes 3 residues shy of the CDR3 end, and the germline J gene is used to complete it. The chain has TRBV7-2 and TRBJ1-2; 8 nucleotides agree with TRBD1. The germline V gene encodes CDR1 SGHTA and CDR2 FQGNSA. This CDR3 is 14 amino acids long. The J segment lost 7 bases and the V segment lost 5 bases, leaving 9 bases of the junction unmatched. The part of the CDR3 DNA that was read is TGTGCCAGCAGCAATAGAGGACAGGGCGGTGGC. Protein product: CASSNRGQGGG. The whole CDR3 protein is CASSNRGQGGGYTF. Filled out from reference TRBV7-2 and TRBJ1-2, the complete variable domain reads GAGVSQSPSNKVTEKGKDVELRCDPISGHTALYWYRQSLGQGLEFLIYFQGNSAPDKSGLPSDRFSAERTGGSVSTLTIQRTQQEDSAVYLCASSNRGQGGGYTFGSGTRLTVV.

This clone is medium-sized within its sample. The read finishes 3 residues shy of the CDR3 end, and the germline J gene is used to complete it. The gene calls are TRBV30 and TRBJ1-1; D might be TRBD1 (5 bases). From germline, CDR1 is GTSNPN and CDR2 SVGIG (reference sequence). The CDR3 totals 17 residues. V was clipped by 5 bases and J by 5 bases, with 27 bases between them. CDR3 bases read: TGTGCCTGGGTTAGGCCCGGGGGGAGGGGCAGCGGGACTGAA. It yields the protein CAWVRPGGRGSGTE. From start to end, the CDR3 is CAWVRPGGRGSGTEAFF.

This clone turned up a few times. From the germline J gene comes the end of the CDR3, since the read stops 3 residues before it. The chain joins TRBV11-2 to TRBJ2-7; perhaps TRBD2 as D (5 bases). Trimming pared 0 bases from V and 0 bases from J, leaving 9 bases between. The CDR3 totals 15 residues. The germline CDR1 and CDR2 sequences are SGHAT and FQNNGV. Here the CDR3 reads CASSLEAGLSYEQYF. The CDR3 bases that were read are TGTGCCAGCAGCTTAGAGGCGGGTCTCTCCTACGAG.

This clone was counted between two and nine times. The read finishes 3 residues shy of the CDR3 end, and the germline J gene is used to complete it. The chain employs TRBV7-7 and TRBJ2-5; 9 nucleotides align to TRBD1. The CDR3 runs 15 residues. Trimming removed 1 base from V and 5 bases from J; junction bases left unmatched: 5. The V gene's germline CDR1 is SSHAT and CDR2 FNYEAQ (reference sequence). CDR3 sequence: CASSLGGTGKETQYF. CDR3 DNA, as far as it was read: TGTGCCAGCAGCTTAGGGGGGACAGGGAAGGAGACC.

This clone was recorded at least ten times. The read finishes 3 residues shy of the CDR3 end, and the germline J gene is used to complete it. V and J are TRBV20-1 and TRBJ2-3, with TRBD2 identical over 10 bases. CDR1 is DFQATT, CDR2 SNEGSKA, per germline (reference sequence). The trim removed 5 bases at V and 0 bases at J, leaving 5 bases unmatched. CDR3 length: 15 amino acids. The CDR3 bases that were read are TGCAGTGCTGCCCTAGCGGGGGTAAGCACAGATACG. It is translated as CSAALAGVSTDT. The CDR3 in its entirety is CSAALAGVSTDTQYF.

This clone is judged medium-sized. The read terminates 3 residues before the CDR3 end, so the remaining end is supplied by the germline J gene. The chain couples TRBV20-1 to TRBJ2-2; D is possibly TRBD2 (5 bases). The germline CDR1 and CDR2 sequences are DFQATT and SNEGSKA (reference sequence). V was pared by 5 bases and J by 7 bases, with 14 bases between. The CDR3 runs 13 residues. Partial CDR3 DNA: TGCAGTGCTCCGACTATGACGAACGGGGAG. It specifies CSAPTMTNGE. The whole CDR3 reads CSAPTMTNGELFF.

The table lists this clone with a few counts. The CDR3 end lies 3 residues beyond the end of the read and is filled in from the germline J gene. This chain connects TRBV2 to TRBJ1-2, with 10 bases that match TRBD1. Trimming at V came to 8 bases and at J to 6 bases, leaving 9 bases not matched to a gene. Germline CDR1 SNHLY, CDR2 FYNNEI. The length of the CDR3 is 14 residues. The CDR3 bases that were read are TGTGCCAGCCGCAGGGGACAGGGGCGCGATGGC. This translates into CASRRGQGRDG. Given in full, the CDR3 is CASRRGQGRDGYTF.

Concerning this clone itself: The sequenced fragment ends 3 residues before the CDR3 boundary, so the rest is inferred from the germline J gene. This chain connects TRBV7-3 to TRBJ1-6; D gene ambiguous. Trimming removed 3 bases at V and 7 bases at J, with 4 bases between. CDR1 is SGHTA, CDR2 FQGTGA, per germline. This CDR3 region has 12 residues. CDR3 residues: CASSFPNSPLHF. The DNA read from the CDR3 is TGTGCCAGCAGCTTCCCGAATTCACCC.

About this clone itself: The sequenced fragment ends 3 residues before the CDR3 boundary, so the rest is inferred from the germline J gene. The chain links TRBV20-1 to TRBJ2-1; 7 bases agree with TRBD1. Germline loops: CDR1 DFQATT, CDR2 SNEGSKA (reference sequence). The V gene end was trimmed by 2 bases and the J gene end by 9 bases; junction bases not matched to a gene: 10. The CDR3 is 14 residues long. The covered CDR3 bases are TGCAGTGCTAGACCCACAGGGGCTACAAGTGAG. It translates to CSARPTGATSE. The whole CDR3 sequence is CSARPTGATSEQFF.

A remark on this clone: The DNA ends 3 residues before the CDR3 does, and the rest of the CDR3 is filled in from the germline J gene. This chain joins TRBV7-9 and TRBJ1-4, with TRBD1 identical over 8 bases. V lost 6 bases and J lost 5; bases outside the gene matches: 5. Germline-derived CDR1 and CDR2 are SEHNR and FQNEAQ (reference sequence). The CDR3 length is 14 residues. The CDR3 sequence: CASRPRGQNEKLFF. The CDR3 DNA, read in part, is TGTGCCAGCAGGCCCAGGGGGCAAAATGAAAAA.

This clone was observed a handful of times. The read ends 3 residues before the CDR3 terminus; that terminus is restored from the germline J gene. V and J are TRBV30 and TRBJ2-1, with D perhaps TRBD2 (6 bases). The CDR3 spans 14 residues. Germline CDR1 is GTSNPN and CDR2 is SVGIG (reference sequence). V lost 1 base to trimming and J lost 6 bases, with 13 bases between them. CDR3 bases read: TGTGCCTGGAGTGAAGGTGGAGGGGTCAATGAG. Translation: CAWSEGGGVNE. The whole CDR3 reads CAWSEGGGVNEQFF.

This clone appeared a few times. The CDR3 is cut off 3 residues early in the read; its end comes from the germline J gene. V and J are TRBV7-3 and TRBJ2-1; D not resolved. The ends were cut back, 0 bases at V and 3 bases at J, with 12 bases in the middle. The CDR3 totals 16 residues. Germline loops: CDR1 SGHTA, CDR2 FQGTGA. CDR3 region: CASSLTLSPLYNEQFF. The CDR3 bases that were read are TGTGCCAGCAGCTTAACGTTAAGCCCCCTCTACAATGAG.

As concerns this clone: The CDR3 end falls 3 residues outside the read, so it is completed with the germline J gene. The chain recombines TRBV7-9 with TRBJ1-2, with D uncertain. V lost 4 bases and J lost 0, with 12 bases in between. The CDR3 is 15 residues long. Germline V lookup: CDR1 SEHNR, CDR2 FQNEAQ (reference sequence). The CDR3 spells CASSSVTTSNYGYTF. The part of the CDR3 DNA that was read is TGTGCCAGCAGCTCTGTGACAACCTCTAACTATGGC.

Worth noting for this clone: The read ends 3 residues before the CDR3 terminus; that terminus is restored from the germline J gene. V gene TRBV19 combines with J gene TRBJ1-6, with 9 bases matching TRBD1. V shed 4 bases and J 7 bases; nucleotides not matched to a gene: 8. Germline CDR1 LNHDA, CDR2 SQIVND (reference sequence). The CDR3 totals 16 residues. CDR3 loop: CASSKQGAVLNSPLHF. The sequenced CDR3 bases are TGTGCCAGTAGTAAACAGGGGGCCGTACTCAATTCACCC. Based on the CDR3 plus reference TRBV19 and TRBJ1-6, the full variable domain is DGGITQSPKYLFRKEGQNVTLSCEQNLNHDAMYWYRQDPGQGLRLIYYSQIVNDFQKGDIAEGYSVSREKKESFPLTVTSAQKNPTAFYLCASSKQGAVLNSPLHFGNGTRLTVT.

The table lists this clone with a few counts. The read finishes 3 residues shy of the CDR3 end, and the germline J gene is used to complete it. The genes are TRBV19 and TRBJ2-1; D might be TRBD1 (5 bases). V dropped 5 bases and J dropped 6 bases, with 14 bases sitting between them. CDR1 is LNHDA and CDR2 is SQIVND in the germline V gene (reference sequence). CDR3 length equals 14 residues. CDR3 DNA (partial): TGTGCCAGTAGTTCTGCAGGGTCGGGCAATGAG. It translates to CASSSAGSGNE. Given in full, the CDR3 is CASSSAGSGNEQFF.

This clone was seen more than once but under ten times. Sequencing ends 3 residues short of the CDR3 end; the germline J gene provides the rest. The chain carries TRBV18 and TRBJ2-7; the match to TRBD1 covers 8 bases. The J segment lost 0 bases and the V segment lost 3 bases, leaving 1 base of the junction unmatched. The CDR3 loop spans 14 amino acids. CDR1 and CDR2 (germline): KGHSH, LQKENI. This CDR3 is CASSPGQDSYEQYF. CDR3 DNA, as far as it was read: TGTGCCAGCTCACCGGGACAGGACTCCTACGAG.

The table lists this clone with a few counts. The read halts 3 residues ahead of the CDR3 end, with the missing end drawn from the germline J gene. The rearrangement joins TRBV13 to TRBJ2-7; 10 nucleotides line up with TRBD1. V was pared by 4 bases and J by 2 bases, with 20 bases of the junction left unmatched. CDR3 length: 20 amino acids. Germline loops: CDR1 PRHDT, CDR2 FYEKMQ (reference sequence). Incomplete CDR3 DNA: TGTGCCAGCAGCTCGCCTCCGGGACAGGGGACCCCTACGGTCACCTACGAG. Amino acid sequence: CASSSPPGQGTPTVTYE. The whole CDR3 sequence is CASSSPPGQGTPTVTYEQYF.

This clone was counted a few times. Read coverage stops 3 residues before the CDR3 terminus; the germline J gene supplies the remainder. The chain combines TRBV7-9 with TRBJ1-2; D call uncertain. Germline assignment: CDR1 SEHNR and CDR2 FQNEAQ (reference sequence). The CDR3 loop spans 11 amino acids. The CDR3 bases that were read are TGTGCCAGCAGCTTAAGGGCTGGG. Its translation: CASSLRAG. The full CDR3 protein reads CASSLRAGYTF.

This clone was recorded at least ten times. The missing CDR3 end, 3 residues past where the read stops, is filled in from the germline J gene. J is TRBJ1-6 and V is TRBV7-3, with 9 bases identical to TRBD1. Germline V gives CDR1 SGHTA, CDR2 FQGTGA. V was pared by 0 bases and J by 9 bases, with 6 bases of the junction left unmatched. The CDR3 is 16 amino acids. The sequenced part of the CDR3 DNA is TGTGCCAGCAGCTTAACAGGAAGGACAGGGGTTTCACCC. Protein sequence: CASSLTGRTGVSP. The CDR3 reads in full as CASSLTGRTGVSPLHF.

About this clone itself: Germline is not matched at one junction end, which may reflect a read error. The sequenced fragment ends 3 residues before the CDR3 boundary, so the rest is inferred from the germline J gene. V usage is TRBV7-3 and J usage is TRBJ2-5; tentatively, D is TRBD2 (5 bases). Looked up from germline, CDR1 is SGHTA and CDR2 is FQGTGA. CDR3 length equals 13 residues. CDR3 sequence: CSSSRGRGETQYF. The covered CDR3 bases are TGTTCCAGCAGCAGAGGGCGAGGAGAGACC.

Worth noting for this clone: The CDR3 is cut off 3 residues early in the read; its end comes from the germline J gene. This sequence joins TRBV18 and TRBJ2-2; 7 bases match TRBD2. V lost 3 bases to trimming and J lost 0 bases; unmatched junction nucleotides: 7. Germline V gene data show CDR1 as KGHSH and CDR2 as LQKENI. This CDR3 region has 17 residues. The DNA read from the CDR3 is TGTGCCAGCTCACCTGGAATGGGGGGGACGAACACCGGGGAG. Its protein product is CASSPGMGGTNTGE. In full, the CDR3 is CASSPGMGGTNTGELFF.